What follows is one TCR beta chain and its context. This CDR3 region has 16 residues. Per the germline V gene, CDR1 is SGHVS and CDR2 is FQNEAQ. Trimming took 0 bases from V and 10 from J, leaving 16 bases between them. Profiled with immunoSEQ multiplex PCR; TCRdb holds only in-frame clones, not every one. The table has about 73,000 clones, approximately 88% seen once. These data originate in a study of blood T cell repertoires in COVID-19. The sequenced sample consisted of peripheral blood. The clonotype comes from a man aged 80 or over with active or convalescent COVID-19. This sequence joins TRBV7-8 and TRBJ1-6; tentatively, D is TRBD1 (6 bases). The CDR3 DNA is TGTGCCAGCAGCTTAGCGTCCACAGGGTCGGGATCACCCCTCCACTTT. This gives the protein CASSLASTGSGSPLHF.